This TCR beta chain was identified during a study of T cell responses to AZD1222 COVID-19 vaccine. The wider study: Both about-4-week and about-12-week second-dose recipients were combined.

Study-wide findings and caveats: The CD4 TCRs associated with vaccination extended across spike and predominated at 160-218 and 743-854.

Notes on this clone: What it binds is unknown.

The repertoire was sequenced with immunoSEQ multiplex PCR; TCRdb's copy has only in-frame clones and lacks some. The sample has about 140,000 clones; 75% to 90% are singletons. The germline CDR1 and CDR2 sequences are SEHNR and FQNEAQ (reference sequence). The CDR3 is 15 amino acids. V was cut by 5 bases and J by 2 bases, with 10 bases left in between. Sample: peripheral blood, taken on day 0 of AZD1222 vaccination. This TCR came from an adult in good health. The chain joins TRBV7-9 to TRBJ2-6, with D uncertain. The CDR3 protein is CASSGTVTGANVLTF. Written as DNA, the CDR3 is TGTGCCAGCAGCGGAACAGTAACTGGGGCCAACGTCCTGACTTTC.